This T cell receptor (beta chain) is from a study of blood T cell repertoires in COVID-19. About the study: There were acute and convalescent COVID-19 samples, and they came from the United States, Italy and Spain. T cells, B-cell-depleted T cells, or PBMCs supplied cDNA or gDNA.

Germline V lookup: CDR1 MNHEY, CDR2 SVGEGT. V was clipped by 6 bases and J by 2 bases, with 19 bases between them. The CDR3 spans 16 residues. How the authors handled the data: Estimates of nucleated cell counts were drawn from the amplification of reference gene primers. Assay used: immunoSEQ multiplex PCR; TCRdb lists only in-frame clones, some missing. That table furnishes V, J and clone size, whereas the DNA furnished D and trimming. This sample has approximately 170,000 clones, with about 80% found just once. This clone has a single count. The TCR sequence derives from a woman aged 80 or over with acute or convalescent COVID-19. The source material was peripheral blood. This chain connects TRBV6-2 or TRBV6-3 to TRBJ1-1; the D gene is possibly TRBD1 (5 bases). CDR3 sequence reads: CASSPLAQAGNTEAFF. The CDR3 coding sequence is TGTGCCAGCAGCCCACTGGCACAGGCGGGAAACACTGAAGCTTTCTTT.